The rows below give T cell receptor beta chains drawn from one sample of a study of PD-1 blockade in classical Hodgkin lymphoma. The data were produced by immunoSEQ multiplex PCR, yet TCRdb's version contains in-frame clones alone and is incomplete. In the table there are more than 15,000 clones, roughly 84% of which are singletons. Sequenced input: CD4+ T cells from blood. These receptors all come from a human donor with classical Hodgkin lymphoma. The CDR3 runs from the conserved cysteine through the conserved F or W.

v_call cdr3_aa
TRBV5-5 CASSRRVGDEKLFF
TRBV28 CASSLQGRRADTIYF
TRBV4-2 CASSQVGGLMNTEAFF
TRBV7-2 CASSTPGVEQYF
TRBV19 CASSGLFGGRGKNIQYF
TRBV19 CASSKLGQGNQPQHF
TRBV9 CASREREGYTGELFF
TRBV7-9 CASSPVGVGIVNEQFF
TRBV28 CASSFFSGQGYVNDQPQHF
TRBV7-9 CASSLEGGLSSYEQYF
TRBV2 CASSQAGSPQHF
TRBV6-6 CASRGTSENEQFF
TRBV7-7 CASSDQGRANEQFF
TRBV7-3 CAGSLSASGIGYYNEQFF
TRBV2 CASMSGAYMNTEAFF
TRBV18 CASSPDTGSNQPQHF
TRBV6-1 CAATRQGSGNTIYF
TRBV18 CASAGRQGGRNEQFF
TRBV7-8 CASSRSRAGVLTDTQYF
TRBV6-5 CASRPSTGIKAFF
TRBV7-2 CASSTDRSSGNTIYF
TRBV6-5 CASSRTPSGANVLTF
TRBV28 CASLDRGEAFF
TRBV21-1 CASSKNRDTQFYEQYF
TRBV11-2 CASRTDRGSTDTQYF
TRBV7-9 CASSLGWGQGAVGYTF
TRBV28 CASSLRGTSGINEQFF
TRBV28 CASSLRTSGRALEQYF
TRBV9 CASSARPQETQYF
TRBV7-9 CASSPRTSGRLNEQYF
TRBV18 CASSDRETLYGYTF
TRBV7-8 CASSSWTSGSNEQFF
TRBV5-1 CASSTETGGYKAGTEAFF
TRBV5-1 CASSLDPSSAYEQYF
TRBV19 CASSVGTGRNEQYF
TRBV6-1 CASSPGQRGAIGYTF
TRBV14 CASSQVESNTGELFF
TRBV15 CATSRVGTGRGQETQYF
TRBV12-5 CASARTGGNYGYTF